This T cell receptor beta chain was recovered during a study of memory CD4+ T cells and cytomegalovirus serostatus. The sort gate was single viable CD3+CD4+CD8-CD45RO+ cells for memory CD4+ T cells. Germline-derived CDR1 and CDR2 are SGHVS and FNYEAQ. The J segment lost 2 bases and the V segment lost 4 bases, leaving 4 bases of the junction unmatched. The CDR3 contains 14 residues. In the original processing: Out-of-frame sequences were removed, leaving 2 million to 2.5 million distinct TCRbeta sequences. Here immunoSEQ multiplex PCR was the method, and the copy in TCRdb shows in-frame clones only, minus some. V, J and clone size reflect that table, while D and trimming were determined from the DNA. This table has nearly 50,000 clones, roughly 78% appearing once.

This sequence originates from an adult in good health and CMV-seronegative. The sequenced sample consisted of memory CD4+ T cells from blood. The chain combines TRBV7-6 with TRBJ2-7; 8 nucleotides line up with TRBD1. In DNA form, the CDR3 reads TGTGCCAGCAGCTCCAACAGGGGGGCCTACGAGCAGTACTTC. Encoded protein: CASSSNRGAYEQYF.